Shown below are 10 T cell receptor beta chains from a single sample sequenced in a study of cytomegalovirus exposure and HLA in healthy donors. The PCR ran on 60 Vbeta and 13 Jbeta primers. TCRdb keeps only in-frame clones here, not all; method: immunoSEQ multiplex PCR. Of tens of thousands of clones in the sample, less than 85% were seen once. Sequencing was carried out using PBMCs. Receptor source: a woman younger than 45 in good health and CMV-seronegative.

This clone has only one observation. The rearrangement links TRBV30 to TRBJ1-2; 9 bases are shared with TRBD1. The CDR3 runs to 13 residues. Germline loops: CDR1 GTSNPN, CDR2 SVGIG (reference sequence). J was trimmed by 2 bases and V by 3 bases; bases with no gene match: 1. The CDR3 nucleotides are TGTGCCTGGAGGACAGGGGGAAACTATGGCTACACCTTC. Translating it yields CAWRTGGNYGYTF.

This chain links TRBV5-1 with TRBJ1-1, with 7 positions matching TRBD1. CDR3 size: 15 residues. J lost 4 bases, V lost 2 bases, and 8 bases had no gene match. Germline V gene lookup returns CDR1 SGHRS and CDR2 YFSETQ. The CDR3 region is CASSLRQGSFTEAFF. For the CDR3, the DNA is TGCGCCAGCAGCTTACGACAGGGATCGTTCACTGAAGCTTTCTTT. Full variable domain (missing parts from reference TRBV5-1 and TRBJ1-1): KAGVTQTPRYLIKTRGQQVTLSCSPISGHRSVSWYQQTPGQGLQFLFEYFSETQRNKGNFPGRFSGRQFSNSRSEMNVSTLELGDSALYLCASSLRQGSFTEAFFGQGTRLTVV.

DNA for the CDR3: TGTGCCATCAGTGCATCGGACAGGGATGATTCACCCCTCCACTTT. The encoded protein is CAISASDRDDSPLHF. This chain uses TRBV10-3 with TRBJ1-6, with TRBD1 identical over 8 bases. The junction had 7 bases not matched to a gene; V was cut back by 4 bases and J by 8 bases. This CDR3 region has 15 residues. Germline lookup yields CDR1 ENHRY and CDR2 SYGVKD.

The gene calls are TRBV4-3 and TRBJ2-1; 11 nucleotides match TRBD2. The germline CDR1 and CDR2 sequences are LGHNA and YSLEER. The junction had 7 bases not matched to a gene; V was cut back by 4 bases and J by 2 bases. CDR3 length: 17 amino acids. CDR3 nucleotides: TGCGCCAGCAGCCCCGAATTACTAGCGGGAGCCTACAATGAGCAGTTCTTC. Encoded protein: CASSPELLAGAYNEQFF.

The rearrangement uses TRBV19 and TRBJ2-3; TRBD2 aligns across 9 bases. The CDR3 spans 15 residues. With 7 bases clipped from V and 0 bases from J, the junction kept 5 bases outside the gene matches. Germline lookup yields CDR1 LNHDA and CDR2 SQIVND (reference sequence). Written as DNA, the CDR3 is TGTGCCAGTACCATAAGCGGGAGGAGCACAGATACGCAGTATTTT. This sequence encodes CASTISGRSTDTQYF.

The V gene is TRBV9, the J gene TRBJ2-5, with 7 bases fitting TRBD2. This CDR3 contains 15 residues. Trimming removed 0 bases from V and 2 bases from J; junction bases left unmatched: 4. The germline gives CDR1 SGDLS, CDR2 YYNGEE. CDR3 protein: CASSVGASGQETQYF. In nucleotides, the CDR3 is TGTGCCAGCAGCGTAGGGGCTAGCGGACAAGAGACCCAGTACTTC.

This clone was observed a few times. The V and J genes are TRBV28 and TRBJ2-7; 14 nucleotides agree with TRBD2. Germline V gene sequence: CDR1 MDHEN, CDR2 SYDVKM. The CDR3 contains 17 residues. V dropped 3 bases and J dropped 9; count of bases not matched to a gene: 13. The CDR3 coding sequence is TGTGCCAGCAGTTTCCCGGGACTAGCGGGAGAGGGGCCAGGGCAGTACTTC. Amino acids: CASSFPGLAGEGPGQYF.

V is TRBV28 and J is TRBJ1-6; 9 bases line up with TRBD1. V shed 6 bases and J 9 bases; nucleotides not matched to a gene: 12. This CDR3 spans 16 amino acids. CDR1 and CDR2 from the germline V gene are MDHEN and SYDVKM. The CDR3 nucleotides are TGTGCCAGCAGCTTCCCGACAGGGGGTGGCGGTTCACCCCTCCACTTT. Translation: CASSFPTGGGGSPLHF.

V gene TRBV7-2 combines with J gene TRBJ1-3, with D unclear. The CDR3 sequence is 15 residues long. Germline V gene sequence: CDR1 SGHTA, CDR2 FQGNSA. Trimming removed 7 bases from V and 1 base from J, with 14 bases in between. CDR3 amino acids: CASTLRRGSGNTIYF. In DNA, the CDR3 is TGTGCCAGCACTTTGAGGCGGGGATCTGGAAACACCATATATTTT. Filled out from reference TRBV7-2 and TRBJ1-3, the complete variable domain reads GAGVSQSPSNKVTEKGKDVELRCDPISGHTALYWYRQSLGQGLEFLIYFQGNSAPDKSGLPSDRFSAERTGGSVSTLTIQRTQQEDSAVYLCASTLRRGSGNTIYFGEGSWLTVV.

The rearrangement joins TRBV7-9 to TRBJ1-2, with TRBD1 matching over 11 bases. Unmatched junction bases numbered 5, after V lost 5 bases and J lost 3 bases. The CDR3 consists of 15 residues. CDR1 is SEHNR, CDR2 FQNEAQ, per germline (reference sequence). The CDR3 sequence: CASSVGQGADYGYTF. Written as DNA, the CDR3 is TGTGCCAGCAGCGTTGGACAGGGGGCGGACTATGGCTACACCTTC.